This T cell receptor (beta chain) was found in a study of cytomegalovirus exposure and HLA in healthy donors. Looking at the study overall: The approximately 600 first-cohort repertoires shared a platform with the 130 or so validation repertoires, as reported in a later analysis.

Germline CDR1 and CDR2: MGHRA and YSYEKL. V gave up 3 bases and J gave up 8 bases; unmatched junction bases: 6. CDR3 length: 13 residues. Measured with immunoSEQ multiplex PCR; TCRdb has only the in-frame clones, and not every one. Among some 110,000 clones listed, 85% to 95% were seen once. This chain joins TRBV4-1 and TRBJ1-2, with 7 bases aligning to TRBD1. This TCR was recovered from a woman between 18 and 30 years old in good health and CMV-seronegative. Specimen: PBMCs. The DNA for the CDR3 is TGCGCCAGCAGCCAGCTGGGACAGTCGGGCTACACCTTC. It translates to CASSQLGQSGYTF.